The rows below give T cell receptor beta chains drawn from one sample of a study of OX40 agonist ivuxolimab in advanced cancers. TCRdb keeps only in-frame clones here, not all; method: immunoSEQ multiplex PCR. The table records fewer than 50,000 clones, more than 70% of them present only once. The sample was CD4+ or CD8+ T cells sorted from blood, taken in a trial of the OX40 agonist ivuxolimab. Receptor source: an adult with an advanced solid tumor such as melanoma, head and neck, liver or kidney cancer. Both conserved end residues are part of each CDR3. Each record gives: clone size, D gene, J gene, V gene, CDR3 DNA, CDR3 protein. A D gene is named only where the DNA matches it firmly. Part of the rows lack a size; the others show once, few, many or a class for expanded clones.

NA NA TRBJ2-7 TRBV21-1 TGTGCCAGCAGCAAAGGGGGTTTGGGGGGCGTCGACGAGCAGTACTTC CASSKGGLGGVDEQYF
NA TRBD2 TRBJ2-1 TRBV7-2 TGTGCCAGCAGCTCCGGACTAGCCCTGCGACGCCTCTACAATGAGCAGTTCTTC CASSSGLALRRLYNEQFF
NA NA TRBJ2-1 TRBV4-1 TGCGCCAGCAGCCAAGATGCAGGTACCTACAATGAGCAGTTCTTC CASSQDAGTYNEQFF
NA NA TRBJ2-5 TRBV4-1 TGCGCCAGCAGCCAAGAAATCTCGGTCCAGCTGACCCAGTACTTC CASSQEISVQLTQYF
NA NA TRBJ1-2 TRBV2 TGTGCCCAAAGGGACTTCTATGGCTACACCTTC CAQRDFYGYTF
NA NA TRBJ1-2 TRBV5-6 TGTGCCAGCAGCTATGGACGGCCTCGGGACGACTACACCTTC CASSYGRPRDDYTF
NA NA TRBJ2-1 TRBV20-1 TGCAGTGCTCTTAGCGGAGAGCAGTTCTTC CSALSGEQFF
once TRBD1 TRBJ1-2 TRBV5-5 TGTGCCAGCAGCCTCCGGACAGGGAGGGATCCTAACTATGGCTACACCTTC CASSLRTGRDPNYGYTF
NA NA TRBJ1-1 TRBV23-1 TGCGCCAGCAGTCGGGGCAGGAGAGAAGCTTTCTTT CASSRGRREAFF
NA NA TRBJ2-7 TRBV29-1 TGCAGCGTTGAAGATAGGGCAGGACCCTACGAGCAGTACTTC CSVEDRAGPYEQYF
NA NA TRBJ1-4 TRBV6-6 TGTGCCAGCGAGGGGGGGCTAAAACTGTTTTTT CASEGGLKLFF
NA NA TRBJ2-7 TRBV10-2 TGCGCCAGCTACGAGGACGGAAACAACTACGAGCAGTACTTC CASYEDGNNYEQYF
few NA TRBJ2-7 TRBV7-9 TGTGCCAGCAGCTCCGGGGTCTACGAGCAGTACTTC CASSSGVYEQYF
NA TRBD1 TRBJ1-5 TRBV4-1 TGCGCCAGCAGCCACCTACTACAGGGGAGGGGACAGCCCCAGCATTTT CASSHLLQGRGQPQHF
NA TRBD2 TRBJ2-2 TRBV2 TGTGCCAGCAGACTTTCAGCGGGGGCGAACACCGGGGAGCTGTTTTTT CASRLSAGANTGELFF
NA NA TRBJ2-5 TRBV7-8 TGTGCCAGCAGGGGCAAGCGGACGTACCAAGAGACCCAGTACTTC CASRGKRTYQETQYF
NA NA TRBJ2-7 TRBV4-1 TGCGCCAGCAGCCAATCGAAGGGTATTAGCGAGCAGTACTTC CASSQSKGISEQYF
NA NA TRBJ1-1 TRBV25-1 TGTGCCAGCAGTCCCGGGGGCCTTGAAGCTTTCTTT CASSPGGLEAFF
NA NA TRBJ2-1 TRBV10-3 TGTGCCACCTCCGAGGAGGGTATGAATGAGCAGTTCTTC CATSEEGMNEQFF
NA NA TRBJ2-5 TRBV19 TGTGCCAGTAGTATCCTAGCGCAAGAGACCCAGTACTTC CASSILAQETQYF
once NA TRBJ2-5 TRBV19 TGTGCCAGTAGTATAGATGGCGAGGACCTCCAGTACTTC CASSIDGEDLQYF
NA NA TRBJ1-3 TRBV6-5 TGTGCCAGCAGTTACTCCACAGGGAGCTCTGGAAACACCATATATTTT CASSYSTGSSGNTIYF
NA TRBD2 TRBJ2-7 TRBV9 TGTGCCAGCAGCCCCACCGGGACTAGCGGCTACGAGCAGTACTTC CASSPTGTSGYEQYF
few NA TRBJ1-1 TRBV9 TGTGCCAGCAGCGCGATGAACACTGAAGCTTTCTTT CASSAMNTEAFF
once TRBD2 TRBJ2-5 TRBV5-1 TGCGCCAGCAGCTCCGGGACTAACCAAGAGACCCAGTACTTC CASSSGTNQETQYF
NA NA TRBJ2-7 TRBV13 TGTGCCAGCAGCCACTGGGGACGGCCTACTTCGGCAGACGAGCAGTACTTC CASSHWGRPTSADEQYF
NA NA TRBJ2-5 TRBV7-9 TGTGCCAGCAGCTCGCAGGGAGGCGTCCAAGAGACCCAGTACTTC CASSSQGGVQETQYF
NA NA TRBJ1-6 TRBV9 TGTGCCAGCAGCGTAGGACAGAGCTATAATTCACCCCTCCACTTT CASSVGQSYNSPLHF
once NA TRBJ1-4 TRBV9 TGTGCCAGCAGCGTTGGGAACGGGGCTGAAAAACTGTTTTTT CASSVGNGAEKLFF
NA NA TRBJ2-5 TRBV10-2 TGCGCCAGCAGGCTGACTGGCGGAATACAAGAGACCCAGTACTTC CASRLTGGIQETQYF
NA TRBD2 TRBJ2-3 TRBV6-4 TGTGCCACCTCGGCTAGCGGGGGTACAGATACGCAGTATTTT CATSASGGTDTQYF
NA NA TRBJ1-2 TRBV19 TGTGCCAGTAGTACTTTGGAGGGCCTCTATGGCTACACCTTC CASSTLEGLYGYTF
NA NA TRBJ2-3 TRBV13 TGTGCCAGCAGCTTAGTTCCAGCGTATTCAACCGATACGCAGTATTTT CASSLVPAYSTDTQYF
NA TRBD2 TRBJ2-7 TRBV6-1 TGTGCCAGCATTAGCGGGAATGAGCAGTACTTC CASISGNEQYF
NA TRBD2 TRBJ2-2 TRBV10-3 TGTGCCATCTCGGCGGGAGGGCCCAAGAACACCGGGGAGCTGTTTTTT CAISAGGPKNTGELFF
NA NA TRBJ1-1 TRBV27 TGTGCCAGCAGTTTAAGGGGGATGAACACTGAAGCTTTCTTT CASSLRGMNTEAFF
NA NA TRBJ1-5 TRBV19 TGTGCCAGTAGTATACGGGGGGGTAGCAATCAGCCCCAGCATTTT CASSIRGGSNQPQHF
once NA TRBJ2-7 TRBV4-1 TGCGCCAGCAGCCAGGACCGGGACCGATACTACGAGCAGTACTTC CASSQDRDRYYEQYF
NA TRBD1 TRBJ2-5 TRBV9 TGTGCCAGCAGCCCGCGACAGGGCAAAAAAGAGACCCAGTACTTC CASSPRQGKKETQYF
NA NA TRBJ2-5 TRBV27 TGTGCCAGCAGTTTATTGGCTAGCTGGGGGACCCAGTACTTC CASSLLASWGTQYF
NA TRBD1 TRBJ1-6 TRBV4-1 TGCGCCAGCAGCCACCTTTGGACAGGGGGGGGGTCACCCCTCCACTTT CASSHLWTGGGSPLHF
NA NA TRBJ1-3 TRBV28 TGTGCCAGCAGTACCTATGGGGAGGAGGACACCATATATTTT CASSTYGEEDTIYF
NA NA TRBJ1-5 TRBV19 TGTGCCAGTAGTCCAGGGATGGTCAGCAATCAGCCCCAGCATTTT CASSPGMVSNQPQHF
few NA TRBJ1-3 TRBV9 TGTGCCAGCAGCGTAGGGACAGTCGTAAGGGCTGGAAACACCATATATTTT CASSVGTVVRAGNTIYF
NA NA TRBJ1-2 TRBV28 TGTGCCAGCAGTACAGGGACGTCCGAGGCCTATTCCTATGGCTACACCTTC CASSTGTSEAYSYGYTF
NA NA TRBJ2-5 TRBV4-1 TGCGCCAGCAGCCAAATAACTTTAAGGACCCAGTACTTC CASSQITLRTQYF
NA NA TRBJ2-3 TRBV27 TGTGCCAGCAGTTTCCGACAGGCGGGAGCAGATACGCAGTATTTT CASSFRQAGADTQYF
NA NA TRBJ2-1 TRBV27 TGTGCCAGCACTTTAGGGGGGGCTGTGGGTGAGCAGTTCTTC CASTLGGAVGEQFF
once NA TRBJ2-7 TRBV5-4 TGTGCCAGCAGCTTGGTCAGCGGTGTGTACGAGCAGTACTTC CASSLVSGVYEQYF
NA NA TRBJ2-2 TRBV18 TGTGCCAGCTGCGACCTGAACACCGGGGAGCTGTTTTTT CASCDLNTGELFF